Listed here are 27 T cell receptor beta chains from one sample, sequenced in a study of immune evolution from preneoplasia to lung adenocarcinoma (dated by TCRdb to the early 2020s). Library method: the immunoSEQ multiplex PCR assay. TCRdb stores this immuneACCESS table with in-frame sequences only. Part of the clones is absent; in the studies checked, under half of the shortfall reflects unresolved V genes, and no reason is known for the rest. The sample includes about 9,900 clones, with around 89% observed a single time. The top ten hold just under 3% of the sample. Sample: FFPE invasive lung adenocarcinoma tissue. What the cell subset or site label conveys for this sample: frankly invasive lung adenocarcinoma (ADC). These receptor sequences come from a person aged 65-85 years with invasive lung adenocarcinoma. Some clones in this sample may be carry-over from other donors' samples.

The V gene is TRBV4-1, the J gene TRBJ1-2; 9 bases map to TRBD1. V lost 3 bases and J lost 4; bases outside the gene matches: 3. This CDR3 region has 14 residues. CDR1 is MGHRA, CDR2 YSYEKL, per germline. The chain's CDR3 is CASSHQTGGYGYTF. The DNA for the CDR3 is TGCGCCAGCAGCCACCAGACAGGGGGCTATGGCTACACCTTC.

The chain couples TRBV9 to TRBJ1-2; TRBD1 agrees at 7 bases. Germline loops: CDR1 SGDLS, CDR2 YYNGEE. The CDR3 contains 14 residues. Trimming at V came to 3 bases and at J to 4 bases, leaving 6 bases not matched to a gene. This chain's CDR3 is CASSGGDRVYGYTF. The DNA of the CDR3 is TGTGCCAGCAGCGGGGGGGACAGAGTCTATGGCTACACCTTC.

This chain uses TRBV10-3 with TRBJ2-7; either TRBD1 or TRBD2 may supply D (5 bases each). Trimming pared 8 bases from V and 0 bases from J, leaving 17 bases between. The CDR3 has 15 amino acids. Germline-derived CDR1 and CDR2 are ENHRY and SYGVKD. The CDR3 sequence is CAIRDGAGSSYEQYF. Written as DNA, the CDR3 is TGTGCCATCCGAGACGGTGCAGGGAGCTCCTACGAGCAGTACTTC.

The chain uses TRBV6-5 and TRBJ2-7; the D gene is possibly TRBD1 (5 bases). From germline, CDR1 is MNHEY and CDR2 SVGAGI. The CDR3 has 13 residues. V was cut by 2 bases and J by 6 bases, with 11 bases left in between. This chain's CDR3 is CASSYGQNAEQYF. The DNA for the CDR3 is TGTGCCAGCAGTTACGGACAAAACGCCGAGCAGTACTTC.

This sequence joins TRBV5-1 and TRBJ2-1; possibly TRBD2 for D (5 bases). V was trimmed by 4 bases and J by 0 bases, leaving 5 bases between them. This CDR3 region has 13 residues. Germline CDR1 reads SGHRS; CDR2 reads YFSETQ. The CDR3 DNA reads TGCGCCAGCAGCGGGAGCTCCTACAATGAGCAGTTCTTC. It encodes CASSGSSYNEQFF. The whole variable domain, remainder taken from reference TRBV5-1 and TRBJ2-1, is KAGVTQTPRYLIKTRGQQVTLSCSPISGHRSVSWYQQTPGQGLQFLFEYFSETQRNKGNFPGRFSGRQFSNSRSEMNVSTLELGDSALYLCASSGSSYNEQFFGPGTRLTVL.

This rearrangement joins TRBV29-1 to TRBJ2-7, with D uncertain. From germline, CDR1 is SQVTM and CDR2 ANQGSEA. CDR3 length: 10 residues. V dropped 7 bases and J dropped 3 bases, with 7 bases sitting between them. The CDR3 loop is CSAIFYEQYF. The DNA for the CDR3 is TGCAGCGCAATCTTCTACGAGCAGTACTTC.

The chain combines TRBV5-4 with TRBJ2-7; D might be TRBD1 (5 bases). The germline V and J ends were trimmed by 4 bases and 3 bases, with 17 bases remaining between them. The CDR3 consists of 15 residues. Germline CDR1 reads SGHNT; CDR2 reads YYREEE (reference sequence). The CDR3 DNA is TGTGCCAGCAGCGTCGGCCCGGACACCCACTACGAGCAGTACTTC. Protein sequence: CASSVGPDTHYEQYF. Looking up the rest from reference TRBV5-4 and TRBJ2-7 gives the full variable domain: ETGVTQSPTHLIKTRGQQVTLRCSSQSGHNTVSWYQQALGQGPQFIFQYYREEENGRGNFPPRFSGLQFPNYSSELNVNALELDDSALYLCASSVGPDTHYEQYFGPGTRLTVT.

The chain has TRBV7-8 and TRBJ1-1; D might be TRBD1 (6 bases). This CDR3 region has 14 residues. In germline, CDR1 is SGHVS, CDR2 FQNEAQ. V dropped 5 bases and J dropped 10 bases, with 20 bases sitting between them. For the CDR3, the DNA is TGTGCCAGCAGCGCTCGGACAGACCTGAGGATAGCTTTCTTT. Amino acid sequence: CASSARTDLRIAFF.

The CDR3 sequence is CAWSVLQGNYGYTF. The DNA of the CDR3 is TGTGCCTGGAGTGTTCTACAGGGGAACTATGGCTACACCTTC. V is TRBV30 and J is TRBJ1-2; 7 nucleotides line up with TRBD1. V trimming: 0 bases; J trimming: 2 bases; junction bases outside the gene matches: 3. The CDR3 is made up of 14 amino acids. CDR1 is GTSNPN and CDR2 is SVGIG in the germline V gene (reference sequence).

The gene calls are TRBV29-1 and TRBJ2-7, with 7 bases aligning to TRBD1. Germline CDR1 and CDR2: SQVTM and ANQGSEA. The V segment lost 6 bases and the J segment 6 bases; nucleotides outside the gene matches: 8. The CDR3 consists of 12 residues. CDR3 in amino acids: CSVRDSSGEQYF. DNA of the CDR3: TGCAGCGTACGGGACAGTTCGGGCGAGCAGTACTTC.

V usage is TRBV19 and J usage is TRBJ2-3, with D possibly called TRBD1 or TRBD2 (5 bases each). Germline assignment: CDR1 LNHDA and CDR2 SQIVND (reference sequence). V was cut by 1 base and J by 3 bases, with 14 bases left in between. This CDR3 spans 16 amino acids. CDR3 in amino acids: CASSIGTGQPTDTQYF. DNA for the CDR3: TGTGCCAGTAGTATAGGGACGGGGCAACCGACAGATACGCAGTATTTT.

The rearrangement joins TRBV5-6 to TRBJ2-4, with D maybe TRBD1 (5 bases). The CDR3 length is 14 residues. V lost 3 bases, J lost 7 bases, and 14 bases lay in between. Germline values: CDR1 SGHDT, CDR2 YYEEEE. The CDR3 sequence is CASSSRRQRNIQYF. The CDR3 DNA follows: TGTGCCAGCAGCTCCCGCAGACAGAGGAACATTCAGTACTTC.

V and J are TRBV27 and TRBJ2-7, with 7 bases lining up with TRBD1. V shed 2 bases and J 6 bases; nucleotides not matched to a gene: 1. Germline CDR1 is MNHEY and CDR2 is SMNVEV (reference sequence). The CDR3 covers 12 residues. The CDR3 spells CASSLPGGEQYF. CDR3 sequence (DNA): TGTGCCAGCAGTTTACCAGGGGGCGAGCAGTACTTC.

This chain joins TRBV9 and TRBJ1-5, with unresolved D. Trimming pared 4 bases from V and 6 bases from J, leaving 14 bases between. The CDR3 is 14 residues long. Germline V gives CDR1 SGDLS, CDR2 YYNGEE. The CDR3 loop reads CASSPQELGQPQHF. Written as DNA, the CDR3 is TGTGCCAGCAGCCCTCAAGAGTTAGGTCAGCCCCAGCATTTT.

This clone has a single count. This chain links TRBV10-2 with TRBJ2-1; 8 bases are a match to TRBD2. CDR1 is WSHSY, CDR2 SAAADI, per germline. CDR3 length: 19 residues. V trimming: 3 bases; J trimming: 1 base; junction bases outside the gene matches: 14. The CDR3 nucleotides are TGCGCCAGCAGTGAAGGGTTCAGGAGCGGGAGTTCGTCCTACAATGAGCAGTTCTTC. Its translation: CASSEGFRSGSSSYNEQFF.

The chain recombines TRBV30 with TRBJ1-5; D unresolved. V lost 0 bases, J lost 1 base, and 16 bases lay in between. Looked up from germline, CDR1 is GTSNPN and CDR2 is SVGIG (reference sequence). This CDR3 region has 17 residues. CDR3 coding DNA: TGTGCCTGGAGTGTACCCGCCTTGGGCAGGAGCAATCAGCCCCAGCATTTT. Translated, it gives CAWSVPALGRSNQPQHF.

The chain recombines TRBV30 with TRBJ2-6, with D perhaps assigned TRBD1 or TRBD2 (5 bases each). Trimming cost V 0 bases and J 3 bases, with 24 bases left between them. The CDR3 runs 20 residues. Per germline, CDR1 GTSNPN and CDR2 SVGIG (reference sequence). CDR3 in DNA: TGTGCCTGGAGTGTTGAGGGCCAAGGGACCTTCTTTGGTGGGGCCAACGTCCTGACTTTC. It codes for CAWSVEGQGTFFGGANVLTF.

V is TRBV6-1 and J is TRBJ2-7, with D unclear. V was trimmed by 8 bases and J by 0 bases, leaving 11 bases between them. This CDR3 is 13 amino acids long. The V gene's germline CDR1 is MNHNS and CDR2 SASEGT. The CDR3 protein is CASSHPHSYEQYF. In DNA form, the CDR3 reads TGTGCCAGCTCTCACCCCCACTCCTACGAGCAGTACTTC.

The rearrangement joins TRBV7-3 to TRBJ2-1; 7 nucleotides align to TRBD2. This CDR3 has 16 amino acids. With 4 bases clipped from V and 5 bases from J, the junction kept 11 bases outside the gene matches. CDR1 is SGHTA and CDR2 is FQGTGA in the germline V gene. The CDR3 is CASSSNPVLADNEQFF. The CDR3 nucleotides are TGTGCCAGCAGCTCCAACCCTGTTCTAGCGGACAATGAGCAGTTCTTC.

This clone was seen only once. The rearrangement links TRBV4-1 to TRBJ2-2; 9 nucleotides match TRBD2. The V segment lost 9 bases and the J segment 1 base; nucleotides outside the gene matches: 6. The CDR3 consists of 15 residues. Germline CDR1 reads MGHRA; CDR2 reads YSYEKL. CDR3 nucleotide sequence: TGCGCCAGTACGATTAGCGGGGGGAACACCGGGGAGCTGTTTTTT. It translates to CASTISGGNTGELFF.

This sequence joins TRBV29-1 and TRBJ2-2, with D tentatively TRBD1 (6 bases). Trimming removed 7 bases from V and 5 bases from J, with 14 bases in between. CDR1 is SQVTM, CDR2 ANQGSEA, per germline. CDR3 length: 13 residues. CDR3 DNA sequence: TGCAGCGCTACAGGGATTGGGACCGGGGAGCTGTTTTTT. Its protein product is CSATGIGTGELFF.

The rearrangement uses TRBV14 and TRBJ2-7, with D perhaps matching TRBD2 (5 bases). With 4 bases removed from V and 4 bases from J, the gap between germline ends came to 11 bases. The CDR3 length is 13 residues. Germline V lookup: CDR1 SGHDN, CDR2 FVKESK. CDR3 DNA: TGTGCCAGCAGCCCGCCGGGGTGGTACGAGCAGTACTTC. This codes for CASSPPGWYEQYF.

V gene TRBV4-1 combines with J gene TRBJ1-4; D is ambiguous. With 2 bases removed from V and 5 bases from J, the gap between germline ends came to 12 bases. Per germline, CDR1 MGHRA and CDR2 YSYEKL. CDR3 length equals 15 residues. The CDR3 sequence is CASSQWTAANEKLFF. CDR3 nucleotide sequence: TGCGCCAGCAGCCAATGGACCGCTGCGAATGAAAAACTGTTTTTT.

J is TRBJ2-3 and V is TRBV6-5; D is unclear. Germline CDR1 and CDR2: MNHEY and SVGAGI. Trimming cost V 2 bases and J 8 bases, with 8 bases left between them. The CDR3 has 12 residues. The CDR3 sequence: CASSYRSGTQYF. CDR3 DNA sequence: TGTGCCAGCAGTTACCGATCCGGTACGCAGTATTTT.

The chain carries TRBV6-5 and TRBJ2-2, with TRBD1 matching over 7 bases. After removal of 6 bases from V and 7 bases from J, the junction contained 2 bases not matched to a gene. Germline CDR1 and CDR2: MNHEY and SVGAGI. There are 12 residues in the CDR3. The CDR3 DNA is TGTGCCAGCAGAGGGGGCAACGGGGAGCTGTTTTTT. Encoded protein: CASRGGNGELFF.

Here the CDR3 reads CASSLGPNEQFF. The CDR3 DNA sequence: TGTGCCAGCAGCTTAGGTCCCAATGAGCAGTTCTTC. This chain joins TRBV11-2 and TRBJ2-1; D remains unclear. Germline loops: CDR1 SGHAT, CDR2 FQNNGV. V was pared by 1 base and J by 6 bases, with 4 bases between. The CDR3 runs to 12 residues.

The chain combines TRBV10-3 with TRBJ1-1, with unresolved D. CDR1 is ENHRY, CDR2 SYGVKD, per germline. This CDR3 comprises 12 residues. Trimming took off 4 bases at V and 1 base at J, with 4 bases between the two ends. The CDR3 sequence is CAISGQNTEAFF. DNA for the CDR3: TGTGCCATCAGTGGACAGAACACTGAAGCTTTCTTT.